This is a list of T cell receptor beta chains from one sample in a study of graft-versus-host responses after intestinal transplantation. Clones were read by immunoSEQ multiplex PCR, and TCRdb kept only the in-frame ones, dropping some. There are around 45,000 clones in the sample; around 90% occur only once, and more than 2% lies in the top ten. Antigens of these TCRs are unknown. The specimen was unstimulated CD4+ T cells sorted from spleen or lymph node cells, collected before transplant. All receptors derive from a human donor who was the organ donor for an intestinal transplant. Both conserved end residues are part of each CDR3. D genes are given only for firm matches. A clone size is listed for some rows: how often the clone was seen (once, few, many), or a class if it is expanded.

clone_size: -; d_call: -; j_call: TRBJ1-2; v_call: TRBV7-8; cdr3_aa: CASSLASIAGRNYGYTF; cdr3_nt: TGTGCCAGCAGCTTAGCCTCGATAGCAGGGAGAAACTATGGCTACACCTTC
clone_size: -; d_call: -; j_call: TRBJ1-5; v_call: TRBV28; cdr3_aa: CASTTHAAGKQPQHF; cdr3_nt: TGTGCCAGCACTACCCACGCGGCAGGAAAACAGCCCCAGCATTTT
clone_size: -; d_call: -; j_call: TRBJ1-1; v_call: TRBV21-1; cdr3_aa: CASSRQGLNTEAFF; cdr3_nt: TGTGCCAGCAGCAGACAGGGGTTGAACACTGAAGCTTTCTTT
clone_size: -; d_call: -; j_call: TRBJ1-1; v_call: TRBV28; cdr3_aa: CASKGGNTEAFF; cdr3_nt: TGTGCCAGCAAGGGGGGGAACACTGAAGCTTTCTTT
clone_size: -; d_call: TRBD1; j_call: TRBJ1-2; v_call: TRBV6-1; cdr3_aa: CASSELGTGGVRGYTF; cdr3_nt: TGTGCCAGCAGTGAATTAGGAACAGGGGGCGTTAGAGGCTACACCTTC
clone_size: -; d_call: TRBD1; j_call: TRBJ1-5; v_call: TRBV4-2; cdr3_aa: CASSQVIGTGGNQPQHF; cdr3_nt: TGTGCCAGCAGCCAAGTAATCGGGACAGGGGGGAATCAGCCCCAGCATTTT
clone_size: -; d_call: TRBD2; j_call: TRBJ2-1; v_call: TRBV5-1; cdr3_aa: CASRREGASGSNEQFF; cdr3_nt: TGCGCCAGCAGAAGGGAAGGGGCTAGCGGGAGCAATGAGCAGTTCTTC
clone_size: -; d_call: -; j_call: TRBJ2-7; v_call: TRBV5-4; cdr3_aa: CASSLGGPSYEQYF; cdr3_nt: TGTGCCAGCAGCTTGGGCGGACCTTCCTACGAGCAGTACTTC
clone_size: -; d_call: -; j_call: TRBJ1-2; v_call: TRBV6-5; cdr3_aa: CASKPRVLWGYTF; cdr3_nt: TGTGCCAGCAAACCTAGGGTTCTCTGGGGCTACACCTTC
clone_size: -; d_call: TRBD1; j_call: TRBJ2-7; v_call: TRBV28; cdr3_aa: CASSLGTGGYEQYF; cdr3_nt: TGTGCCAGCAGTTTAGGGACAGGGGGCTACGAGCAGTACTTC
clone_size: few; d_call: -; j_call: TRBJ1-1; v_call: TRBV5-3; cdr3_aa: CARSFLGRNTEAFF; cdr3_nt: TGTGCCAGAAGCTTTCTGGGGCGTAACACTGAAGCTTTCTTT
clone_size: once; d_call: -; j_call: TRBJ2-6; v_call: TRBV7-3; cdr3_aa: CASSEREDLQSRANVLTF; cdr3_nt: TGTGCCAGCAGCGAACGGGAAGACTTACAAAGTCGGGCCAACGTCCTGACTTTC
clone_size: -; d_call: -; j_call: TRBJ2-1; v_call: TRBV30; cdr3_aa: CAWSVRGSYNEQFF; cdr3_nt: TGTGCCTGGAGTGTACGTGGGAGCTACAATGAGCAGTTCTTC
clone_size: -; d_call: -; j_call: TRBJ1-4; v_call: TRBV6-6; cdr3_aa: CASSQGEKLFF; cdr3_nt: TGTGCCAGCAGCCAGGGGGAAAAACTGTTTTTT
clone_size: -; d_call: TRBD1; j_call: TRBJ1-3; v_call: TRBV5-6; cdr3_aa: CASSRGTGHGNTIYF; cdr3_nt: TGTGCCAGCAGCCGCGGGACAGGCCACGGAAACACCATATATTTT
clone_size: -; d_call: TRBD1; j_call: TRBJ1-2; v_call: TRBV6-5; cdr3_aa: CASSDWTGNGGYTF; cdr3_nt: TGTGCCAGCAGTGACTGGACAGGGAACGGTGGCTACACCTTC
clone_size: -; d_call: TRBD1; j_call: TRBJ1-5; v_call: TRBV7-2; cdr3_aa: CASSGPGGVAQHF; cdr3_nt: TGTGCCAGCAGCGGACCAGGGGGGGTGGCCCAGCATTTT
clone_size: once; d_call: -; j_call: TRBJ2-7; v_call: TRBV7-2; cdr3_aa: CASSFVTGLPYEQYF; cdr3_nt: TGTGCCAGCAGCTTCGTGACGGGTCTCCCCTACGAGCAGTACTTC
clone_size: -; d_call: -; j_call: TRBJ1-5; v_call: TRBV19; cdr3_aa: CASSIPPYSNQPQHF; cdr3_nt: TGTGCCAGTAGCATCCCGCCTTATAGCAATCAGCCCCAGCATTTT
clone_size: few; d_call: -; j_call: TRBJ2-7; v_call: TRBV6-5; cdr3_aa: CASSYRRDNSYEQYF; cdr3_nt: TGTGCCAGCAGTTACAGGCGGGACAACTCCTACGAGCAGTACTTC
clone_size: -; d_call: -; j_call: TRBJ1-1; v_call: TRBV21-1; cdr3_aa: CASSYPTGTVSFTEAFF; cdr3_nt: TGTGCCAGCAGCTATCCCACGGGGACAGTTAGCTTCACTGAAGCTTTCTTT
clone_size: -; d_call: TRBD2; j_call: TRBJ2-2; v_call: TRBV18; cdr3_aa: CASSQGLATGELFF; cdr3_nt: TGTGCCAGCTCACAGGGACTAGCCACCGGGGAGCTGTTTTTT
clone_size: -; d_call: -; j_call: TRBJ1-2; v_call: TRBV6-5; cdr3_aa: CASSYVPGDYGYTF; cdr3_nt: TGTGCCAGCAGTTACGTTCCGGGTGACTATGGCTACACCTTC
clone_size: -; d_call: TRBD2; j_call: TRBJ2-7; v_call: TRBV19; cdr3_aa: CASSFSSGSVSYEQYF; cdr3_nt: TGTGCCAGTAGTTTCTCTAGCGGGAGCGTCTCCTACGAGCAGTACTTC
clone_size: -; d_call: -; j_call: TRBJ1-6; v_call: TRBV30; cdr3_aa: CASTGMANSPLHF; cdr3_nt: TGTGCCTCTACAGGGATGGCAAATTCACCCCTCCACTTT
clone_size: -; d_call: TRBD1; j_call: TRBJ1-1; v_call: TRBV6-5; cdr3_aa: CASEGQANTEAFF; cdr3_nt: TGTGCCAGCGAGGGACAGGCGAACACTGAAGCTTTCTTT
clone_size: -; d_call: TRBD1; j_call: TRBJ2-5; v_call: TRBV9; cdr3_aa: CASSVATGAETQYF; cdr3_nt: TGTGCCAGCAGCGTAGCTACAGGGGCGGAGACCCAGTACTTC
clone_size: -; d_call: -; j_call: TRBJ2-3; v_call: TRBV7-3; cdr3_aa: CASSLGLRGTSLGDTQYF; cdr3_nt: TGTGCCAGCAGCTTAGGATTACGCGGGACTTCCCTGGGGGATACGCAGTATTTT
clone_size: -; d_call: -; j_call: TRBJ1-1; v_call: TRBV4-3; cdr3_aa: CASSHRMNTEAFF; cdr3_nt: TGCGCCAGCAGCCATCGCATGAACACTGAAGCTTTCTTT
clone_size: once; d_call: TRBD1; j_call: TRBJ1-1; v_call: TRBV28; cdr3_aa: CASFKGDRGAFF; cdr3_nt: TGTGCCAGCTTCAAAGGGGACAGGGGAGCTTTCTTT
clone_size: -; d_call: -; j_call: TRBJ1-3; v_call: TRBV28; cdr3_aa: CASSSLSRGGNTIYF; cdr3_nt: TGTGCCAGCAGTTCACTTTCCAGGGGTGGAAACACCATATATTTT
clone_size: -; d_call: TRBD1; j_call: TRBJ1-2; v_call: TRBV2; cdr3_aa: CASSEAGQNYGYTF; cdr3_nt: TGTGCCAGCAGTGAAGCGGGACAGAACTATGGCTACACCTTC
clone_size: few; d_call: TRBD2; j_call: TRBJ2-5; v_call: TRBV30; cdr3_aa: CAWRGGRRETQYF; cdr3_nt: TGTGCCTGGAGGGGAGGGAGACGAGAGACCCAGTACTTC
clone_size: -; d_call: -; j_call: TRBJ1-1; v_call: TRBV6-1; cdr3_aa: CASSPPGQGTEAFF; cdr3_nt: TGTGCCAGCAGCCCCCCCGGACAAGGCACTGAAGCTTTCTTT
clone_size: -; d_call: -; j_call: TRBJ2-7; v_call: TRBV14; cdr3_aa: CASSLLGQGKREQYF; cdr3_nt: TGTGCCAGCAGCCTCTTAGGCCAGGGGAAACGCGAGCAGTACTTC
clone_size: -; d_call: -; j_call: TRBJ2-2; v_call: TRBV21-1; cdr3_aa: CASSKDTGREVKSANTGELFF; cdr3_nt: TGTGCCAGCAGCAAAGATACGGGGAGGGAGGTGAAGTCGGCGAACACCGGGGAGCTGTTTTTT